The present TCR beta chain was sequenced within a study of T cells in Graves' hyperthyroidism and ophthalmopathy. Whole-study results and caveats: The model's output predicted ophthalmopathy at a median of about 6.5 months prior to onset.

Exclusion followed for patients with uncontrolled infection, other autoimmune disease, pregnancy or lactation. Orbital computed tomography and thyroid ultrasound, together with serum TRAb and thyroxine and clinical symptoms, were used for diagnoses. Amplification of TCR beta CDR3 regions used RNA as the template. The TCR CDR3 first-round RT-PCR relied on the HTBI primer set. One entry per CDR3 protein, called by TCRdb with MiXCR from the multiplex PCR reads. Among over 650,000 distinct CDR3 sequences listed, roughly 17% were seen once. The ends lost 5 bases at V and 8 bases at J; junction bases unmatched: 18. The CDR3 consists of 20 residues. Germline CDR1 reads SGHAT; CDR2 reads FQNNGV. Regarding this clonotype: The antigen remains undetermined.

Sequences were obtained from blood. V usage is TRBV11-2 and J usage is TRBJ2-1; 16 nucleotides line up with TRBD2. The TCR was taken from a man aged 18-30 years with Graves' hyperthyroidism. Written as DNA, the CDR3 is TGTGCCAGCAGCCGCGAACCGGGACTAGCGGGAGGGCGTAGTTCCTATGAGCAGTTCTTC. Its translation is CASSREPGLAGGRSSYEQFF.